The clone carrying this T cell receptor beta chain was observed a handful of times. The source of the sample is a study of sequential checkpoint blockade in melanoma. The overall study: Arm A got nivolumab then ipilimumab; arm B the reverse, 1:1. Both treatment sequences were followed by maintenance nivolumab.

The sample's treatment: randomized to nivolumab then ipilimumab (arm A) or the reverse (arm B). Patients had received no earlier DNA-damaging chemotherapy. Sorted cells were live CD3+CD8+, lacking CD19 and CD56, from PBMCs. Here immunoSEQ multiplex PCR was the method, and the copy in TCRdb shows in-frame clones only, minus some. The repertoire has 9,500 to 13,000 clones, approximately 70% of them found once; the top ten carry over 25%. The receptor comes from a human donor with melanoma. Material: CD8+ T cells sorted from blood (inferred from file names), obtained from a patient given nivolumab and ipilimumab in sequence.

The CDR3 loop is CASSFGTVPLGAFF. The CDR3 DNA reads as TGTGCCAGCAGCTTCGGGACAGTACCTTTGGGAGCTTTCTTT. The rearrangement links TRBV5-5 to TRBJ1-1, with 7 bases fitting TRBD1. This CDR3 region has 14 residues. V shed 2 bases and J 10 bases; nucleotides not matched to a gene: 11. Germline-derived CDR1 and CDR2 are SGHKS and YYEKEE (reference sequence).